This TCR beta chain is from a study of CD8 T cells in ankylosing spondylitis. Germline V gene data show CDR1 as LNHDA and CDR2 as SQIVND (reference sequence). V gave up 5 bases and J gave up 5 bases, with 16 bases separating them. CDR3 length: 15 residues. Findings of the study overall: CD8+ disease-linked clones were present at relatively low frequencies in blood.

TCRdb analysed the 5' RACE reads with MiXCR anew, one entry per CDR3 protein. Of some 130,000 distinct CDR3 sequences in the sample, about 13% are singletons; the top ten hold roughly 3%. This clonotype was counted between two and nine times. No antigen is known for it. The V gene is TRBV19, the J gene TRBJ1-5, with no clear D. Material: blood, either unsorted or a sorted T cell fraction (not recorded which). The receptor was derived from a female donor with ankylosing spondylitis or in good health (not recorded which). CDR3 in amino acids: CASSPRTPGDQPQHF. The CDR3 DNA sequence: TGTGCCAGTAGTCCTAGGACGCCGGGCGATCAGCCCCAGCATTTT.